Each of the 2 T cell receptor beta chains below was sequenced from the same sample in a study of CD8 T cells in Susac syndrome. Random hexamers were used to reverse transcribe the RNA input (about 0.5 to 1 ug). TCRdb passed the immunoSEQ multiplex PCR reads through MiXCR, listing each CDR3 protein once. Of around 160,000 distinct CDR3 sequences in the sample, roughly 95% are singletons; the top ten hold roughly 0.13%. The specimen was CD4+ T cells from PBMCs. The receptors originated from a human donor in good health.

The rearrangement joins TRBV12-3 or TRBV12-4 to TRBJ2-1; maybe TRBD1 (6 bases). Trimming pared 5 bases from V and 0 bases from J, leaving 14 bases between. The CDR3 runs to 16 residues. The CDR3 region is CASSPPRGHSYNEQFF. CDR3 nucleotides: TGTGCCAGCAGTCCACCCAGGGGACACTCCTACAATGAGCAGTTCTTC.

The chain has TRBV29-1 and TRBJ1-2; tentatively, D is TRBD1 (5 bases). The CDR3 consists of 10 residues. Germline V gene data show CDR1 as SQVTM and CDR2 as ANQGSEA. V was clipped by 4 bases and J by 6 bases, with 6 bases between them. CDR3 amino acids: CSVGGDGYTF. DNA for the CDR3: TGCAGCGTTGGAGGGGATGGCTACACCTTC.